This section outlines one TCR beta chain sequence together with its context. This entry is derived from a study of blood T cell repertoires in COVID-19. Overall study context: Sources were T cells, B-cell-depleted T cells, or PBMCs; the material itself was cDNA or gDNA.

Assay: immunoSEQ multiplex PCR; the TCRdb copy retains only in-frame clones and omits some. This table holds approximately 220,000 clones, 85% to 90% found once. Germline values: CDR1 SGHTA, CDR2 FQGNSA. The CDR3 consists of 13 residues. V was shortened by 5 bases and J by 4 bases, with 9 bases between the two germline ends. This TCR came from a man aged 45-60 years with acute or convalescent COVID-19. The chain carries TRBV7-2 and TRBJ1-5; tentatively, D is TRBD1 (6 bases). The sequenced sample consisted of peripheral blood. The CDR3 here is CASSLQGNQPQHF. The CDR3 DNA reads TGTGCCAGCAGCCTACAGGGAAATCAGCCCCAGCATTTT.